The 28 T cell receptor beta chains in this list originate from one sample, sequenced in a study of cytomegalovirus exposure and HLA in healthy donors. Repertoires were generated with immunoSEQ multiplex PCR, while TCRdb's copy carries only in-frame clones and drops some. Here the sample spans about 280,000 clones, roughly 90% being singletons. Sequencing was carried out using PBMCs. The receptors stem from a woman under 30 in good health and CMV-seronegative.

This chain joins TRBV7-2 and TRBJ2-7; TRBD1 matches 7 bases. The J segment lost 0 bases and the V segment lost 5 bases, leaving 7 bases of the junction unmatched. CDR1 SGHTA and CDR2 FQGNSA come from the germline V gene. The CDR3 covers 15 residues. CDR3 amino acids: CASSHEGGYSYEQYF. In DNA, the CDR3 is TGTGCCAGCAGCCACGAAGGGGGCTACTCCTACGAGCAGTACTTC.

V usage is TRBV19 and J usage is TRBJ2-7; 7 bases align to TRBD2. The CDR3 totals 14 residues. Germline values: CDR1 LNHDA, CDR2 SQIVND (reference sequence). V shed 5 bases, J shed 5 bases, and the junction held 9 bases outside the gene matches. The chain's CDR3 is CASSLAVGRNEQYF. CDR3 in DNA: TGTGCCAGTAGTCTAGCGGTTGGGAGGAACGAGCAGTACTTC.

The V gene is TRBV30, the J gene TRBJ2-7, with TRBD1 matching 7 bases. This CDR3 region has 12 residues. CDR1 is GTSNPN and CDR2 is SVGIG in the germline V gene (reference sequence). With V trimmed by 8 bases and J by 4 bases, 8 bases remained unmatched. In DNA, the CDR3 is TGTGCCGCCGTACAGGGGACATACGAGCAGTACTTC. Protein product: CAAVQGTYEQYF.

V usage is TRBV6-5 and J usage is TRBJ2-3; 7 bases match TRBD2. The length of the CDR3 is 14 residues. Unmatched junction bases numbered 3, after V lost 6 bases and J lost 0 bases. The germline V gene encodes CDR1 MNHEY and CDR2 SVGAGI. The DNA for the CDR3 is TGTGCCAGCAGCCCGGGACTAAGCACAGATACGCAGTATTTT. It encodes CASSPGLSTDTQYF.

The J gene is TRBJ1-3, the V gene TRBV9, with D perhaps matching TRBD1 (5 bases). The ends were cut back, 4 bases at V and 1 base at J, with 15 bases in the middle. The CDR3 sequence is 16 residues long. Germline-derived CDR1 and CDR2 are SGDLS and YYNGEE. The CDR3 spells CASSPFSGPSGNTIYF. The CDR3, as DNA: TGTGCCAGCAGCCCTTTTTCAGGGCCTTCTGGAAACACCATATATTTT.

Here the CDR3 DNA reads TGTGCCAGTAGTATGTGGGTAGCGGAGTTTACAGATACGCAGTATTTT. Its translation: CASSMWVAEFTDTQYF. The V gene is TRBV19, the J gene TRBJ2-3; TRBD2 is a possible D gene (6 bases). Trimming took 3 bases from V and 3 from J, leaving 16 bases between them. Per the germline V gene, CDR1 is LNHDA and CDR2 is SQIVND (reference sequence). There are 16 residues in the CDR3. The variable domain in full, completed from reference TRBV19 and TRBJ2-3, reads DGGITQSPKYLFRKEGQNVTLSCEQNLNHDAMYWYRQDPGQGLRLIYYSQIVNDFQKGDIAEGYSVSREKKESFPLTVTSAQKNPTAFYLCASSMWVAEFTDTQYFGPGTRLTVL.

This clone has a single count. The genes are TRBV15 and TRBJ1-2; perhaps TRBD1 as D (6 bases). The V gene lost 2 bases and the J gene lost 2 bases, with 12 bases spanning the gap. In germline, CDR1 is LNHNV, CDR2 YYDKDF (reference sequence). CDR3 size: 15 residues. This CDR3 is CATSRTSTGNYGYTF. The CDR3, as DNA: TGTGCCACCAGCAGAACATCAACAGGGAACTATGGCTACACCTTC.

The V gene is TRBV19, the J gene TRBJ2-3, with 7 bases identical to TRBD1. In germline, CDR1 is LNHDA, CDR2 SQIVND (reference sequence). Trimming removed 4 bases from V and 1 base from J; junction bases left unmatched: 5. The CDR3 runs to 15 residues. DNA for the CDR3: TGTGCCAGTAGTAAAAACAGGGGCGGCACAGATACGCAGTATTTT. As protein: CASSKNRGGTDTQYF.

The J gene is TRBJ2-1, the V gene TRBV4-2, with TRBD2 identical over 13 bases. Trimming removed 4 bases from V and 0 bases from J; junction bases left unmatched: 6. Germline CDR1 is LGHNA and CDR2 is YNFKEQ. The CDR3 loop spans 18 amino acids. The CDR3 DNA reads TGTGCCAGCAGCCGTTGGACTAGCGGGAGTAGCTCCTACAATGAGCAGTTCTTC. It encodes CASSRWTSGSSSYNEQFF.

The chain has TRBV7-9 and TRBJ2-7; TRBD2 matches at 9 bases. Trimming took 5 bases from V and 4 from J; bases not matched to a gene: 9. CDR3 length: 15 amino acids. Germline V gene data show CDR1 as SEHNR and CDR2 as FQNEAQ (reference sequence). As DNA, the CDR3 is TGTGCCAGCAGCCCAGGGGCGGGAGGGTCGTACGAGCAGTACTTC. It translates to CASSPGAGGSYEQYF. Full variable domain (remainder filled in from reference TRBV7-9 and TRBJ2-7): DTGVSQNPRHKITKRGQNVTFRCDPISEHNRLYWYRQTLGQGPEFLTYFQNEAQLEKSRLLSDRFSAERPKGSFSTLEIQRTEQGDSAMYLCASSPGAGGSYEQYFGPGTRLTVT.

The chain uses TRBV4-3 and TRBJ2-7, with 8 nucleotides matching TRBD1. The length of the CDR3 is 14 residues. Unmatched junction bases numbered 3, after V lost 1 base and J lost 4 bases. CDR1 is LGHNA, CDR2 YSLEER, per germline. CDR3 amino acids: CASSQGTGPYEQYF. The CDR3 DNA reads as TGCGCCAGCAGCCAAGGGACAGGGCCTTACGAGCAGTACTTC.

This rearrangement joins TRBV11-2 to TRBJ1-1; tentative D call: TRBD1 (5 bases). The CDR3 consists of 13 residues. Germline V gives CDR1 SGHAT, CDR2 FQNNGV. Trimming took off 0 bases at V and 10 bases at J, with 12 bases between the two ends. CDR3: CASSLDRGAGAFF. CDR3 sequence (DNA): TGTGCCAGCAGCTTAGATCGTGGGGCCGGAGCTTTCTTT.

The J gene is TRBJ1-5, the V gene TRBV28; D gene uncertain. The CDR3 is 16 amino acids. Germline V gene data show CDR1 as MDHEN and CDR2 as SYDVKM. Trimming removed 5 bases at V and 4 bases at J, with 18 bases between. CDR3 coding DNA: TGTGCCAGCAGTAAACATGGCCCAAGTACAAATCAGCCCCAGCATTTT. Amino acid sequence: CASSKHGPSTNQPQHF.

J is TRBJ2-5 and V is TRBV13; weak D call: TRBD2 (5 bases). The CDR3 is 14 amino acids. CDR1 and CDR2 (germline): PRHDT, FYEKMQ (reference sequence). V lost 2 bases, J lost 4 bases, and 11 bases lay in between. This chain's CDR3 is CASSLLSDAETQYF. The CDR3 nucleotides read TGTGCCAGCAGCTTACTTAGCGACGCAGAGACCCAGTACTTC.

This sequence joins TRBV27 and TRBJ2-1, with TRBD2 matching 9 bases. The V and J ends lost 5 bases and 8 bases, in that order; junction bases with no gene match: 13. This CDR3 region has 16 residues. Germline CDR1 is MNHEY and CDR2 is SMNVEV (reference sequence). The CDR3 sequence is CASSPYLAGVSDEQFF. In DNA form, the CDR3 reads TGTGCCAGCAGTCCCTATTTAGCGGGAGTTTCGGATGAGCAGTTCTTC.

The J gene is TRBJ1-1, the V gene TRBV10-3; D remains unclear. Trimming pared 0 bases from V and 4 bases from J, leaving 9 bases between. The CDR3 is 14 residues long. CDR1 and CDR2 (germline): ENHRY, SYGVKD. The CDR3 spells CAISESPGSTEAFF. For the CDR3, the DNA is TGTGCCATCAGTGAGTCTCCTGGGAGCACTGAAGCTTTCTTT.

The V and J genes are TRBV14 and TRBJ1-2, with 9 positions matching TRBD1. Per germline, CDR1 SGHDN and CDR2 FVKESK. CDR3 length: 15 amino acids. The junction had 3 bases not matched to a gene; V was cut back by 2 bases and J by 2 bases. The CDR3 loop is CASSQRQGVNYGYTF. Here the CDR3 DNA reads TGTGCCAGCAGCCAACGACAGGGGGTAAACTATGGCTACACCTTC.

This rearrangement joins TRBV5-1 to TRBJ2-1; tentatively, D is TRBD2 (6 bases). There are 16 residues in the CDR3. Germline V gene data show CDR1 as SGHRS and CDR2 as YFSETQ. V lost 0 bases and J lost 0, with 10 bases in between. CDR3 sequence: CASSLGTRDSYNEQFF. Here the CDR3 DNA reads TGCGCCAGCAGCTTGGGGACGCGGGACTCCTACAATGAGCAGTTCTTC.

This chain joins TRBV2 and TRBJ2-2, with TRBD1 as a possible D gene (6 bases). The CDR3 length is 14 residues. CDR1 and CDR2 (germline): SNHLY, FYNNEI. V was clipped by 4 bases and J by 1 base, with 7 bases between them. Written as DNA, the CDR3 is TGTGCCAGCAGTGCACAGGGGAACACCGGGGAGCTGTTTTTT. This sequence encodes CASSAQGNTGELFF.

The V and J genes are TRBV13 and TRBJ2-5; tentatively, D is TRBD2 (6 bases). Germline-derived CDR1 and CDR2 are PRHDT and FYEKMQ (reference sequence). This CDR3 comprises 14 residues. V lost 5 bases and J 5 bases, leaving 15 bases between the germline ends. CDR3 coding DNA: TGTGCCAGCAGCCTTACGCTGCGGGGTGAGACCCAGTACTTC. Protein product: CASSLTLRGETQYF.

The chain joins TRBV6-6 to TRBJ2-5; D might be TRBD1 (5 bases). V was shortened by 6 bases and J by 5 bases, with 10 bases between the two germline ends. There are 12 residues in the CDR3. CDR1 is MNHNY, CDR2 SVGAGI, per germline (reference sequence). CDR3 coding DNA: TGTGCCAGCAGCCTGGGGCCGGAGACCCAGTACTTC. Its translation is CASSLGPETQYF.

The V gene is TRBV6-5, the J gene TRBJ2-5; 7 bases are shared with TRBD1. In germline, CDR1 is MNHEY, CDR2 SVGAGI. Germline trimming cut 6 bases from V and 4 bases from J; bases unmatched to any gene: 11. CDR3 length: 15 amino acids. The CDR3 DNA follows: TGTGCCAGCAGGCCGGGGCAGGGGGAACGAGAGACCCAGTACTTC. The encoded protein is CASRPGQGERETQYF.

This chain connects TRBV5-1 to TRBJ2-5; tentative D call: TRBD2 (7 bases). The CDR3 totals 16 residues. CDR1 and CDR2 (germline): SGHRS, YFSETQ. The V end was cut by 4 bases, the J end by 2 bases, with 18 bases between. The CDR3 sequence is CASSKLQGGAQETQYF. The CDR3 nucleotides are TGCGCCAGCAGCAAACTACAGGGAGGGGCGCAAGAGACCCAGTACTTC.

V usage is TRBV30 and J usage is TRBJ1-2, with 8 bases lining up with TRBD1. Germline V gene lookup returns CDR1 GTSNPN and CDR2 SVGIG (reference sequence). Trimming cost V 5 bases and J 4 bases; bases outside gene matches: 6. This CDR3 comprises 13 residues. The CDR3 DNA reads TGTGCCTGGGACCAAACAGGGGGCTATGGCTACACCTTC. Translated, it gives CAWDQTGGYGYTF.

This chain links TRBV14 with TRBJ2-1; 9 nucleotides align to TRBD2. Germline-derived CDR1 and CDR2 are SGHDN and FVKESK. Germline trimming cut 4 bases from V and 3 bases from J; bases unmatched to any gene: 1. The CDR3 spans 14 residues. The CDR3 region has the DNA TGTGCCAGCAGCCGGACTAGCGACTACAATGAGCAGTTCTTC. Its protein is CASSRTSDYNEQFF.

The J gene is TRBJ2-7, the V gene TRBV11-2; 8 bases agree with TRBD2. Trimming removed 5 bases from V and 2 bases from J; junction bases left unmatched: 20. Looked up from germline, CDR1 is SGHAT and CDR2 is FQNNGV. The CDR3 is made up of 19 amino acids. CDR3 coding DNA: TGTGCCAGCAGCCCCAGAGCGAGCTTGACTAGCGCGAGAACCTACGAGCAGTACTTC. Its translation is CASSPRASLTSARTYEQYF. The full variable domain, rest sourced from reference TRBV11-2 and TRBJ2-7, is EAGVAQSPRYKIIEKRQSVAFWCNPISGHATLYWYQQILGQGPKLLIQFQNNGVVDDSQLPKDRFSAERLKGVDSTLKIQPAKLEDSAVYLCASSPRASLTSARTYEQYFGPGTRLTVT.

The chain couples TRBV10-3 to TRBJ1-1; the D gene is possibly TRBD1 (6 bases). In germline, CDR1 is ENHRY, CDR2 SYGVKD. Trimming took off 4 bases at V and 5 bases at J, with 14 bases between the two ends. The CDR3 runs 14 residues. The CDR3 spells CAISGKQGGTEAFF. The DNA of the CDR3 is TGTGCCATCAGTGGAAAACAGGGCGGAACTGAAGCTTTCTTT.

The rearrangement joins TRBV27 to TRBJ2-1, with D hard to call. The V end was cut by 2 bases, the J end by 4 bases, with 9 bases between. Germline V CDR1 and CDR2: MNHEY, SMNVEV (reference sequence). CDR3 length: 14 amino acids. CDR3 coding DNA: TGTGCCAGCAGTTTAACAGTTATATACAATGAGCAGTTCTTC. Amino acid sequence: CASSLTVIYNEQFF.